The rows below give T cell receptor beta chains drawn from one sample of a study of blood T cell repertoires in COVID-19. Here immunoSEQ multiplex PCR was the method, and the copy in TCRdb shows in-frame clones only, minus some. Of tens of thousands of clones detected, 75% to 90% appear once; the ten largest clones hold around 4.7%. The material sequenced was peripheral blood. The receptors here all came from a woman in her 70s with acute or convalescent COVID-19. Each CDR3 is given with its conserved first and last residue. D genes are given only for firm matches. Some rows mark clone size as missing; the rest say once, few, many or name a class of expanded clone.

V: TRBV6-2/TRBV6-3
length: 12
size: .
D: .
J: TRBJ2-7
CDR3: CASSNVRTEQYF
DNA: TGTGCCAGCAGTAACGTAAGGACAGAGCAGTACTTC

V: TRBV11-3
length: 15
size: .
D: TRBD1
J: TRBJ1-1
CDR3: CASSLETGRLTEAFF
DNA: TGTGCCAGCAGCTTAGAGACAGGGAGGCTCACTGAAGCTTTCTTT

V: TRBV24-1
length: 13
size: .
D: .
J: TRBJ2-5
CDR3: CATSDGPGETQYF
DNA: TGTGCCACCAGTGACGGTCCAGGAGAGACCCAGTACTTC

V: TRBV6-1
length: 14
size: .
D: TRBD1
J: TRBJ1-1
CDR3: CASSEAGGYTEAFF
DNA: TGTGCCAGCAGTGAGGCAGGGGGGTACACTGAAGCTTTCTTT

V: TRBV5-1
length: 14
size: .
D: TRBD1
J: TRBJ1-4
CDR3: CASSEGQGRQKLFF
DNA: TGCGCCAGCAGCGAGGGACAGGGGCGGCAGAAACTGTTTTTT

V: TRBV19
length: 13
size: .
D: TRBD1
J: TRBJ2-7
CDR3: CASSPGTGNEQYF
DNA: TGTGCCAGTAGTCCCGGGACAGGGAACGAGCAGTACTTC

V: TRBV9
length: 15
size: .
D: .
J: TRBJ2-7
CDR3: CASSPRSGVTYEQYF
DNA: TGTGCCAGCAGCCCGAGGTCAGGGGTAACCTACGAGCAGTACTTC

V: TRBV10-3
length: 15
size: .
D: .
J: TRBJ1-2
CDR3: CAISGGGTGNYGYTF
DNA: TGTGCCATCAGTGGGGGGGGAACCGGAAACTATGGCTACACCTTC

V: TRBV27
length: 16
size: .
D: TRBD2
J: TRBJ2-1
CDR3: CASSSGRLAGVNEQFF
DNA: TGTGCCAGCAGTTCGGGGCGGCTAGCGGGGGTAAATGAGCAGTTCTTC

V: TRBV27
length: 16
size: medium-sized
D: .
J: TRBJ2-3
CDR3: CASSLGAGLSTDTQYF
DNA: TGTGCCAGCAGCCTTGGGGCGGGACTTAGCACAGATACGCAGTATTTT

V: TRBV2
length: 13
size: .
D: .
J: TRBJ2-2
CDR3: CASRVTGTGELFF
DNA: TGTGCCAGCAGGGTGACAGGAACCGGGGAGCTGTTTTTT

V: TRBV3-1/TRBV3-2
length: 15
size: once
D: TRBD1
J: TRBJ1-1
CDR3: CASSPRGQGNTEAFF
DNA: TGTGCCAGCAGCCCTCGTGGACAGGGCAACACTGAAGCTTTCTTT

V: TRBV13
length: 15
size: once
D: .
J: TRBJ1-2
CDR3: CASSLSRGLAYGYTF
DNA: TGTGCCAGCAGCTTAAGTAGGGGACTGGCCTATGGCTACACCTTC

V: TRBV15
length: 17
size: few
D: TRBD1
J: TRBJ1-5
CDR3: CATSSRPGTGTGQPQHF
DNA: TGTGCCACCAGCAGCCGGCCCGGGACAGGGACCGGACAGCCCCAGCATTTT

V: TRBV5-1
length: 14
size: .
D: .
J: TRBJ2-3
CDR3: CASSLVAGTDTQYF
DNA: TGCGCCAGCAGCTTGGTAGCGGGCACAGATACGCAGTATTTT

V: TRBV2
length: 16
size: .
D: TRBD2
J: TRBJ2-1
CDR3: CASSEEVAGVYNEQFF
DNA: TGTGCCAGCAGTGAAGAGGTAGCGGGCGTATACAATGAGCAGTTCTTC

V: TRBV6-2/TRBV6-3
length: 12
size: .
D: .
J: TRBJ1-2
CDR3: CASSYIPGGYTF
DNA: TGTGCCAGCAGTTACATCCCAGGAGGCTACACCTTC

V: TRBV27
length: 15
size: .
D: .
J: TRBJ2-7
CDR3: CASSALGRNTYEQYF
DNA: TGTGCCAGCAGTGCCCTCGGCAGGAACACCTACGAGCAGTACTTC

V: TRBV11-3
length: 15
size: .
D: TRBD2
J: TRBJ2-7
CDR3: CASSSATSGPYEQYF
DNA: TGTGCCAGCAGCTCAGCCACTAGCGGGCCCTACGAGCAGTACTTC

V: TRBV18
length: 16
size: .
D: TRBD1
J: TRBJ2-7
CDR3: CASSPPGAGGTYEQYF
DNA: TGTGCCAGCTCACCACCGGGGGCAGGGGGAACCTACGAGCAGTACTTC

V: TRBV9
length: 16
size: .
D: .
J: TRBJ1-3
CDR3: CASSVEAQGAGNTIYF
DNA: TGTGCCAGCAGCGTAGAAGCCCAAGGGGCTGGAAACACCATATATTTT

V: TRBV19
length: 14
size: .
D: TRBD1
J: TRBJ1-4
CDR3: CASSTHRGNEKLFF
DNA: TGTGCCAGTAGTACACACAGGGGAAATGAAAAACTGTTTTTT

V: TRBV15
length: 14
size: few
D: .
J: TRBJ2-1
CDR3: CATSIYSSKDEQFF
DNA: TGTGCCACCAGCATTTACAGCTCGAAGGATGAGCAGTTCTTC

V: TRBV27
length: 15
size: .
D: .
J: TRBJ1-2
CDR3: CASSLTYTENYGYTF
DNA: TGTGCCAGCAGTCTCACCTATACAGAAAACTATGGCTACACCTTC

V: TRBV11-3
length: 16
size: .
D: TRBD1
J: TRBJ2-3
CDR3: CASSLGRGGLSDTQYF
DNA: TGTGCCAGCAGCTTAGGTAGAGGGGGCCTGAGTGATACGCAGTATTTT

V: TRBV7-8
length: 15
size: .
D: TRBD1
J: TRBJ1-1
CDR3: CASSLPSRGAAEAFF
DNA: TGTGCCAGCAGCTTACCCTCCAGGGGGGCCGCTGAAGCTTTCTTT

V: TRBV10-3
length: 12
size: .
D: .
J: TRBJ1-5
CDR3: CAISPGPRPQHF
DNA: TGTGCCATCTCGCCGGGTCCGAGGCCCCAGCATTTT

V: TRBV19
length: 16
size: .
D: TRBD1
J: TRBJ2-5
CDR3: CASRPSRDRGQETQYF
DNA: TGTGCCAGTAGACCTAGCCGGGACAGGGGACAAGAGACCCAGTACTTC

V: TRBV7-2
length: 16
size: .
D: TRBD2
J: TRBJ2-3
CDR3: CASSLGLAGVTDTQYF
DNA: TGTGCCAGCAGCTTAGGACTAGCGGGGGTCACAGATACGCAGTATTTT

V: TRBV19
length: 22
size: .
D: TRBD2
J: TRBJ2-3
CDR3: CASSMVPLGLAGSKGSADTQYF
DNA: TGTGCCAGTAGTATGGTCCCTCTGGGACTAGCGGGATCCAAAGGTAGTGCAGATACGCAGTATTTT

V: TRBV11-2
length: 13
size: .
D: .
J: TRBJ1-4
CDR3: CASSSTWNEKLFF
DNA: TGTGCCAGCAGCTCCACATGGAATGAAAAACTGTTTTTT

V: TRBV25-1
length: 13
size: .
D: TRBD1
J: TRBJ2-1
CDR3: CASSEPGDRQKFF
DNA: TGTGCCAGCAGTGAACCCGGGGACAGACAGAAGTTCTTC

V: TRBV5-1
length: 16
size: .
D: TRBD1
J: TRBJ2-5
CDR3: CASSLGPQGAQETQYF
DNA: TGCGCCAGCAGCTTGGGTCCCCAGGGGGCTCAAGAGACCCAGTACTTC

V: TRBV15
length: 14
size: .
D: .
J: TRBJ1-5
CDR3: CATSRAGARQPQHF
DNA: TGTGCCACCAGCAGAGCAGGGGCCAGGCAGCCCCAGCATTTT

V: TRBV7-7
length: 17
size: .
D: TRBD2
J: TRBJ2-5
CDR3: CASSLDWRGGPEETQYF
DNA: TGTGCCAGCAGCTTAGATTGGCGGGGGGGCCCCGAAGAGACCCAGTACTTC

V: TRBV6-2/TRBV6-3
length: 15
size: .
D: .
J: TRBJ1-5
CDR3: CASSYEFLSNQPQHF
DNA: TGTGCCAGCAGTTATGAGTTTCTTAGCAATCAGCCCCAGCATTTT

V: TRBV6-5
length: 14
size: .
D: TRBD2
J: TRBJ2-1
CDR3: CASRRLAAYNEQFF
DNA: TGTGCCAGCAGGAGACTAGCGGCTTACAATGAGCAGTTCTTC

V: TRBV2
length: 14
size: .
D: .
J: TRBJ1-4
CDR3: CASSIQGAREKLFF
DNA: TGTGCCAGCAGCATACAGGGAGCGCGTGAAAAACTGTTTTTT

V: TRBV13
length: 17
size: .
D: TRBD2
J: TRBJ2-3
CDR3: CASSETVAGASTDTQYF
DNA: TGTGCCAGCAGCGAGACAGTAGCGGGGGCCAGCACAGATACGCAGTATTTT

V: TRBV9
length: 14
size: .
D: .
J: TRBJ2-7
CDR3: CASSADNRLAEQYF
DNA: TGTGCCAGCAGCGCGGACAATCGTTTGGCCGAGCAGTACTTC

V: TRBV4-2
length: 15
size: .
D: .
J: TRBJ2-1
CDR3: CASSQSLSSYNEQFF
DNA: TGTGCCAGCAGCCAAAGTCTTAGCTCCTACAATGAGCAGTTCTTC

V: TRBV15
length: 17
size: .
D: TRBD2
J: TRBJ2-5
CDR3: CATSRDPSGGLQETQYF
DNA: TGTGCCACCAGCAGAGATCCTAGCGGGGGGCTTCAAGAGACCCAGTACTTC

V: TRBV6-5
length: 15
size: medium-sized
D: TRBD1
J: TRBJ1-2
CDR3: CASSPRTTGPGGYTF
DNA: TGTGCCAGCAGTCCAAGAACGACAGGGCCGGGTGGCTACACCTTC

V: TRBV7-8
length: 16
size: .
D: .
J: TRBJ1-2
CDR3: CASSLVEQPRYYGYTF
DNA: TGTGCCAGCAGCTTAGTTGAACAGCCGAGATACTATGGCTACACCTTC

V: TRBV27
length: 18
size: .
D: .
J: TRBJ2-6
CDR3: CASSLRWASPSGANVLTF
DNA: TGTGCCAGCAGTTTAAGGTGGGCTAGCCCCTCTGGGGCCAACGTCCTGACTTTC

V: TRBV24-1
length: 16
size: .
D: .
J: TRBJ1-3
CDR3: CATSDWSASSGNTIYF
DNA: TGTGCCACCAGTGATTGGTCAGCGAGCTCTGGAAACACCATATATTTT

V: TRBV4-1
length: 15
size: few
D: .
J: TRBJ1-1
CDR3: CASSFRSGLNTEAFF
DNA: TGCGCCAGCAGCTTTCGTTCAGGGTTGAACACTGAAGCTTTCTTT

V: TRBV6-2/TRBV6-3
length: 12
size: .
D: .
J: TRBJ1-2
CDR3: CASSDRLYGYTF
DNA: TGTGCCAGCAGTGACAGACTCTATGGCTACACCTTC

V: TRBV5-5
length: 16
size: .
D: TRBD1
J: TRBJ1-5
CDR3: CASSEWDRDRYQPQHF
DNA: TGTGCCAGCAGCGAGTGGGACAGGGACAGATATCAGCCCCAGCATTTT

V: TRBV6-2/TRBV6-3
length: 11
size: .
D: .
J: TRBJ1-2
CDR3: CASSYGGGYTF
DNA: TGTGCCAGCAGTTATGGCGGTGGCTACACCTTC

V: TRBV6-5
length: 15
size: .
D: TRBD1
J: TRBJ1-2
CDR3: CASRLGRDRGRGYTF
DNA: TGTGCCAGCAGACTCGGCCGGGACAGGGGACGGGGCTACACCTTC